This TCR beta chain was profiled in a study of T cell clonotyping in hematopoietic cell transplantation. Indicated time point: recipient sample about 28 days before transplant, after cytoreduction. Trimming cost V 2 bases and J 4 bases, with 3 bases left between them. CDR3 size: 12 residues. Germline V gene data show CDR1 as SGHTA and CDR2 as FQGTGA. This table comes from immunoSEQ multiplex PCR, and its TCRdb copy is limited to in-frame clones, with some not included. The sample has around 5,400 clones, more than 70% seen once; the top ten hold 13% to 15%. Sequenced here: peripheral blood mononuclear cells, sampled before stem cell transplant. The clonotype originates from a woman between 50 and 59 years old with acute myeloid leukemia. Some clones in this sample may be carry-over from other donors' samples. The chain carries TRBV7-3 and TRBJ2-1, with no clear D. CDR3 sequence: CASSLLYNEQFF. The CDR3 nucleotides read TGTGCCAGCAGCTTACTGTACAATGAGCAGTTCTTC.